A selection of T cell receptor beta chains follows, all from one sample in a study of T-cell reconstitution after alpha-beta-depleted transplantation in children. TCRdb ran MiXCR on the PCR reads and lists one entry per CDR3 protein. The sample holds about 480,000 distinct CDR3 sequences, under 15% seen once. This specimen was PBMCs from the stem cell graft donor, taken from the stem cell graft. The receptors shown here come from a human donor who donated a stem cell graft to a child with combined immunodeficiency. Both conserved end residues are part of each CDR3. Each record gives: J gene, V gene, clone size, D gene, CDR3 DNA, CDR3 protein. A D gene is named only where the DNA matches it firmly. Size is omitted from some rows. Given values are once, few, many or a class for expanded clones.

>TRBJ2-7|TRBV11-1|-|-
TGTGCCAGCAGCGCAGGACTTACTACGACCTACGAGCAGTACTTC
CASSAGLTTTYEQYF
>TRBJ1-6|TRBV6-1|-|-
TGTGCCAGCAGTGAATGGGGAGACGAGAATTCACCCCTCCACTTT
CASSEWGDENSPLHF
>TRBJ2-7|TRBV5-1|many|-
TGCGCCAGCAGCGCGACAAACCGCTACGAGCAGTACTTC
CASSATNRYEQYF
>TRBJ1-5|TRBV20-1|few|TRBD1
TGCAGTGCTAGTAGGACAGGGGCTCTAGCCCAGCATTTT
CSASRTGALAQHF
>TRBJ2-1|TRBV7-9|-|TRBD1
TGTGCCAGCAGCTTAACAGGACAGGGCTATGAGCAGTTCTTC
CASSLTGQGYEQFF
>TRBJ1-1|TRBV2|-|-
TGTGCCAGCAGAGGCCCGAACACTGAAGCTTTCTTT
CASRGPNTEAFF
>TRBJ2-5|TRBV24-1|-|TRBD2
TGTGCCACCAGTGATTCACATCCTAGCGGGAGGAGGCGAGAACAAGAGACCCAGTACTTC
CATSDSHPSGRRREQETQYF
>TRBJ1-5|TRBV6-4|few|TRBD1
TGTGCCAGCGCCACGGGACAGGGCCTTGGGCCCCAGCATTTT
CASATGQGLGPQHF
>TRBJ1-5|TRBV30|few|-
TGTGCCTGGAGTGTAAGGGGGGTCCAGCATTTT
CAWSVRGVQHF
>TRBJ1-4|TRBV12-3/TRBV12-4|many|-
TGTGCCAGCAGTTTATCGGGGCAGATTAATGAAAAACTGTTTTTT
CASSLSGQINEKLFF
>TRBJ2-3|TRBV12-3/TRBV12-4|few|-
TGTGCCAGCAGTTTCGTCAGAAGCACAGATACGCAGTATTTT
CASSFVRSTDTQYF
>TRBJ2-1|TRBV27|few|-
TGTGCCAGCAGTTTTAGTGCTGAGCAGTTCTTC
CASSFSAEQFF
>TRBJ2-5|TRBV15|-|-
TGTGCCACCAGCAGAGATCGATTATTCCAAGAGACCCAGTACTTC
CATSRDRLFQETQYF